Listed below are T cell receptor beta chains from one sample, sequenced in a study of neurological immune-mediated disorders. TCRdb used MiXCR to reprocess the 5' RACE reads, holding one entry per CDR3 protein. The sample comprises 71,000 or so distinct CDR3 sequences, less than 5.5% of which are singletons, and less than 2.5% rests with the top ten. The sample consisted of PBMCs. These receptor sequences come from a woman in her twenties or thirties with multiple sclerosis. CDR3s include the opening cysteine and the closing phenylalanine or tryptophan. A D gene is named only where the DNA matches it firmly. Clone size is shown for a subset of rows, as once, few, many or a class of expanded clone.

j_gene | d_gene | abundance | v_gene | CDR3aa | CDR3nt
TRBJ2-5 | TRBD2 | many | TRBV14 | CASSLAEWGETQYF | TGTGCCAGCAGTCTAGCGGAGTGGGGAGAGACCCAGTACTTC
TRBJ1-6 | - | many | TRBV12-3/TRBV12-4 | CASSFGLSGSSYNSPLHF | TGTGCCAGCAGTTTCGGGTTATCGGGTAGCTCCTATAATTCACCCCTCCACTTT
TRBJ2-3 | - | many | TRBV14 | CASSQEWRDIDTQYF | TGTGCCAGCAGCCAAGAGTGGCGGGATATAGATACGCAGTATTTT
TRBJ2-3 | - | many | TRBV7-8 | CASSPPRSDTQYF | TGTGCCAGCAGCCCTCCCCGGTCAGATACGCAGTATTTT
TRBJ1-1 | - | - | TRBV5-1 | CASSLNTEGEAFF | TGCGCCAGCAGCTTAAACACGGAGGGGGAAGCTTTCTTT
TRBJ2-2 | - | many | TRBV27 | CASHMLRTEGPGELFF | TGTGCCAGTCATATGCTAAGGACGGAAGGCCCCGGGGAGCTGTTTTTT
TRBJ2-1 | TRBD1 | - | TRBV6-2/TRBV6-3 | CASRDRGANEQFF | TGTGCCAGCCGGGACAGGGGGGCCAATGAGCAGTTCTTC
TRBJ2-3 | TRBD2 | many | TRBV20-1 | CSGQREIATDTQYF | TGCAGTGGTCAGCGGGAGATAGCCACAGATACGCAGTATTTT
TRBJ1-2 | - | many | TRBV5-1 | CATSEVFGGYTF | TGCGCCACCTCCGAGGTATTCGGGGGCTACACCTTC
TRBJ2-7 | - | many | TRBV20-1 | CSASPGQSYEQYF | TGCAGTGCTAGCCCGGGACAATCCTACGAGCAGTACTTC
TRBJ2-3 | TRBD2 | many | TRBV4-2 | CASSPLGLAGVNTQYF | TGTGCCAGCAGCCCCCTGGGGCTAGCGGGAGTGAATACGCAGTATTTT
TRBJ1-3 | TRBD1 | many | TRBV5-5 | CASSAGTAGNTIYF | TGTGCCAGCAGCGCCGGGACAGCTGGAAATACCATATATTTT
TRBJ1-6 | TRBD1 | many | TRBV6-2/TRBV6-3 | CASSQGQGRYNSPLHF | TGTGCCAGCAGCCAAGGACAGGGAAGATATAATTCACCCCTCCACTTT
TRBJ1-2 | - | many | TRBV14 | CASRRQEVDGYTF | TGTGCCAGCAGGCGACAGGAAGTGGATGGCTACACCTTC
TRBJ1-2 | - | many | TRBV28 | CASSQPRRGANYGYTF | TGTGCCAGCAGTCAGCCTCGCAGGGGAGCTAACTATGGCTACACCTTC
TRBJ1-4 | - | many | TRBV6-1 | CASIIRAGATNEKLFF | TGTGCCAGCATTATAAGGGCTGGGGCAACTAATGAAAAACTGTTTTTT
TRBJ2-7 | TRBD1 | many | TRBV12-3/TRBV12-4 | CASSPGQGYEQYF | TGTGCCAGCAGCCCCGGACAGGGCTACGAGCAGTACTTC
TRBJ2-1 | TRBD1 | many | TRBV7-2 | CASSSRRTGLGLDEQFF | TGTGCCAGCAGCTCCCGTCGGACAGGGTTAGGACTTGATGAGCAGTTCTTC
TRBJ1-2 | - | many | TRBV20-1 | CSAGSGYTF | TGCAGTGCAGGATCTGGCTACACCTTC
TRBJ1-4 | - | many | TRBV20-1 | CSARAAGTNEKLFF | TGCAGTGCTAGAGCGGCAGGGACCAATGAAAAACTGTTTTTT
TRBJ2-7 | TRBD1 | many | TRBV5-6 | CASSLRTGTGFYEQYF | TGTGCCAGCAGCTTGCGCACCGGGACAGGGTTTTACGAGCAGTACTTC
TRBJ2-3 | - | many | TRBV6-1 | CASSLTPARKDTQYF | TGTGCCAGCAGCCTCACTCCCGCCCGTAAAGATACGCAGTATTTT
TRBJ2-3 | - | many | TRBV12-3/TRBV12-4 | CASSDPPGSDTQYF | TGTGCCAGCAGTGACCCTCCGGGATCAGATACGCAGTATTTT
TRBJ2-1 | TRBD2 | many | TRBV20-1 | CSAQGLAGGPVDEQFF | TGCAGTGCCCAGGGACTAGCGGGGGGGCCGGTCGATGAGCAGTTCTTC
TRBJ1-2 | - | - | TRBV7-8 | CASSLGGPRYGYTF | TGTGCCAGCAGCTTAGGGGGCCCAAGATATGGCTACACCTTC
TRBJ2-2 | - | many | TRBV20-1 | CSALSPLGTGELFF | TGCAGTGCGTTGAGCCCCCTGGGCACCGGGGAGCTGTTTTTT
TRBJ2-2 | - | many | TRBV6-2/TRBV6-3 | CASSQTGSTGELFF | TGTGCCAGCAGCCAGACCGGGTCGACCGGGGAGCTGTTTTTT
TRBJ1-1 | - | - | TRBV12-3/TRBV12-4 | CASRGPGTGGAFF | TGTGCCAGCAGGGGACCCGGGACCGGGGGGGCTTTCTTT
TRBJ2-7 | TRBD1 | many | TRBV20-1 | CSATDRAGEQYF | TGCAGTGCCACGGACAGGGCGGGCGAGCAGTACTTC
TRBJ1-3 | - | many | TRBV3-1 | CASSQERGGGNTIYF | TGTGCCAGCAGCCAAGAACGGGGCGGTGGAAACACCATATATTTT
TRBJ2-2 | - | many | TRBV7-3 | CASSFGQTGELFF | TGTGCCAGCAGTTTCGGACAGACCGGGGAGCTGTTTTTT
TRBJ1-5 | TRBD1 | many | TRBV24-1 | CATSDSSGGKYQPQHF | TGTGCCACCAGTGACAGCTCAGGGGGCAAGTATCAGCCCCAGCATTTT
TRBJ2-1 | - | few | TRBV20-1 | CSAGNSGNEQFF | TGCAGTGCTGGTAACTCGGGAAATGAGCAGTTCTTC
TRBJ2-3 | - | many | TRBV4-1 | CASSQGLGRGSTDTQYF | TGCGCCAGCAGCCAAGGGCTGGGACGCGGCAGCACAGATACGCAGTATTTT
TRBJ1-1 | - | many | TRBV30 | CAWSGGGYTEAFF | TGTGCCTGGAGTGGGGGGGGCTACACTGAAGCTTTCTTT
TRBJ2-2 | TRBD1 | many | TRBV5-1 | CASTGTGNTGELFF | TGCGCCAGCACCGGGACAGGGAACACCGGGGAGCTGTTTTTT